The 5 T cell receptor beta chains presented below share a single source sample, sequenced in a study of naive and memory T cell subsets. RNA was extracted from over 2 ml of whole blood of healthy adults. Alpha and beta constant region primers primed reverse transcription for blood and skin samples. TCRdb processed the 5' RACE reads anew with MiXCR; each CDR3 protein has one entry. Of about 26,000 distinct CDR3 sequences listed, less than 25% are singletons. These receptor sequences come from a female donor in good health.

The chain joins TRBV29-1 to TRBJ2-3; D gene uncertain. This CDR3 is built from 12 residues. V lost 0 bases, J lost 4 bases, and 5 bases lay in between. Germline CDR1 SQVTM, CDR2 ANQGSEA. The CDR3: CSVEDGADTQYF. DNA for the CDR3: TGCAGCGTTGAAGATGGGGCAGATACGCAGTATTTT.

This chain joins TRBV7-3 and TRBJ2-3; TRBD1 or TRBD2 may be the D gene (5 bases each). The CDR3 runs to 16 residues. Trimming left V 4 bases short and J 0 bases short, with 14 bases between. Per germline, CDR1 SGHTA and CDR2 FQGTGA. The CDR3 nucleotides read TGTGCCAGCAGCTCCGGGACGGTACATAGCACAGATACGCAGTATTTT. It specifies CASSSGTVHSTDTQYF.

By proportion, this clonotype is medium-sized. Here the CDR3 reads CATSRSGQTYEQYF. CDR3 DNA sequence: TGTGCCACCAGCAGATCTGGACAGACCTACGAGCAGTACTTC. The V call is TRBV15, the J call TRBJ2-7; D might be TRBD1 (6 bases). CDR1 is LNHNV and CDR2 is YYDKDF in the germline V gene (reference sequence). Trimming shortened V by 2 bases and J by 2 bases, and 10 bases separated the two germline ends. The CDR3 is made up of 14 amino acids.

This clonotype appeared once. V and J are TRBV5-1 and TRBJ2-1; 8 positions match TRBD1. Germline lookup yields CDR1 SGHRS and CDR2 YFSETQ. There are 15 residues in the CDR3. Trimming at V came to 4 bases and at J to 7 bases, leaving 10 bases not matched to a gene. The CDR3 loop is CASSTMTGAENEQFF. DNA of the CDR3: TGCGCCAGCAGCACGATGACAGGGGCGGAAAATGAGCAGTTCTTC. Using reference TRBV5-1 and TRBJ2-1 for the parts outside the CDR3, the full variable domain is KAGVTQTPRYLIKTRGQQVTLSCSPISGHRSVSWYQQTPGQGLQFLFEYFSETQRNKGNFPGRFSGRQFSNSRSEMNVSTLELGDSALYLCASSTMTGAENEQFFGPGTRLTVL.

This clonotype was recorded many times. V gene TRBV27 combines with J gene TRBJ1-5; tentatively, D is TRBD1 (6 bases). The CDR3 has 13 amino acids. The germline V gene has CDR1 MNHEY and CDR2 SMNVEV (reference sequence). Trimming removed 4 bases at V and 4 bases at J, with 8 bases between. CDR3 nucleotides: TGTGCCAGCAGTTCGGACAGAAATCAGCCCCAGCATTTT. This gives the protein CASSSDRNQPQHF.